The entry that follows covers one TCR beta chain sequence. Only CD45RO-negative cells positively selected for CCR7 counted as naive CD8 cells, so terminally differentiated effector memory CD45RA+ cells were excluded. Assay: immunoSEQ multiplex PCR; the TCRdb copy retains only in-frame clones and omits some. The sample shows some 2.1 million clones, roughly 93% of them seen only once. This sample is drawn from a study of shared clonotypes between healthy human individuals. The germline V gene encodes CDR1 SGDLS and CDR2 YYNGEE. This CDR3 has 16 residues. The V and J ends lost 4 bases and 4 bases, in that order; junction bases with no gene match: 12.

The chain is built from TRBV9 and TRBJ1-1; 8 nucleotides align to TRBD1. The sequenced sample consisted of naive CD8+ T cells from PBMCs. This sequence originates from a man aged 18 to 35 in good health. Some clones in this sample may be carry-over from other donors' samples. The CDR3 nucleotides are TGTGCCAGCAGCCCCTTTACAGGGGGATCCCCCACTGAAGCTTTCTTT. Translated: CASSPFTGGSPTEAFF. Looking up the rest from reference TRBV9 and TRBJ1-1 gives the full variable domain: DSGVTQTPKHLITATGQRVTLRCSPRSGDLSVYWYQQSLDQGLQFLIQYYNGEERAKGNILERFSAQQFPDLHSELNLSSLELGDSALYFCASSPFTGGSPTEAFFGQGTRLTVV.